Listed here is a single TCR beta chain. The data derive from a study of blood T cell repertoires in COVID-19. Overall study: Samples taken during acute and convalescent COVID-19 were collected in the United States, Italy and Spain. T cells, B-cell-depleted T cells, or PBMCs provided the cDNA or gDNA that served as material.

The CDR3 has 14 amino acids. Germline V gene data show CDR1 as SGHAT and CDR2 as FQNNGV. With 5 bases removed from V and 7 bases from J, the gap between germline ends came to 15 bases. As originally analysed: How many nucleated cells were present was estimated from reference gene primer amplification. Only in-frame clones appear in the TCRdb table, and some are missing; sequencing was by immunoSEQ multiplex PCR. V, J and clone size derive from that table, while D and trimming were established from the DNA sequence. The sample holds approximately 80,000 clones; under 90% are singletons and the top ten take approximately 44%.

Input material: peripheral blood. This chain uses TRBV11-2 with TRBJ2-1; D is possibly TRBD2 (6 bases). This sequence was found in a man at least 80 years old with acute or convalescent COVID-19. CDR3 sequence (DNA): TGTGCCAGCAGCCGATCCACTAGCTTGAATGAGCAGTTCTTC. Translated, it gives CASSRSTSLNEQFF.